These T cell receptor beta chains were read from a single sample in a study of blood T cell repertoires in COVID-19. Clones were sequenced by immunoSEQ multiplex PCR, and TCRdb holds only the in-frame ones, with some missing. The sample lists more than 140,000 clones, about 85% seen once, with 1.6% in the top ten. Sequencing used peripheral blood. These receptors came from a human donor in a cohort sampled during active COVID-19. CDR3s include the opening cysteine and the closing phenylalanine or tryptophan. Fields, in order: clone size, J gene, D gene, V gene, CDR3 DNA, CDR3 protein. The D gene is left open where the match is weak. Clone size is shown for a subset of rows, as once, few, many or a class of expanded clone.

- TRBJ2-7 - TRBV7-9 TGTGCCAGCAGCTTAACCCGCGCGGGGGCGGGCCTCTACGAGCAGTACTTC CASSLTRAGAGLYEQYF
- TRBJ2-5 - TRBV19 TGTGCCAGTAGCCCAGGGAATCAAGAGACCCAGTACTTC CASSPGNQETQYF
- TRBJ1-5 - TRBV19 TGTGCCGGTGGGGGGGAATATAGCAATCAGCCCCAGCATTTT CAGGGEYSNQPQHF
- TRBJ2-5 TRBD2 TRBV10-3 TGTGCCACCGCGGAGCGGGGAGCGGATGAGACCCAGTACTTC CATAERGADETQYF
- TRBJ2-1 TRBD2 TRBV18 TGTGCCAGCTCACAGACTAGCGGGAGTGTAGATGAGCAGTTCTTC CASSQTSGSVDEQFF
- TRBJ2-6 - TRBV4-1 TGCGCCAGCAGCCAAGAATGGCTAGCTGGGGCCAACGTCCTGACTTTC CASSQEWLAGANVLTF
few TRBJ1-6 - TRBV7-3 TGTGCCAGCAGCTTAAGTTCCAGGGGTAATTCACCCCTCCACTTT CASSLSSRGNSPLHF
once TRBJ1-1 TRBD1 TRBV6-5 TGTGCCAGCAGTTACCCGGGACAGGGGACTGAAGCTTTCTTT CASSYPGQGTEAFF
- TRBJ2-7 - TRBV4-1 TGCGCCAGCAGCCAATATACTGGTGGCTCCTACGAGCAGTACTTC CASSQYTGGSYEQYF
- TRBJ2-2 TRBD1 TRBV5-1 TGCGCCAGCAGCTCTTTCGACAGGGCGGGCACCGGGGAGCTGTTTTTT CASSSFDRAGTGELFF
once TRBJ2-5 TRBD2 TRBV2 TGTGCCAGCAGGTTCGGACTAGCGGGAGCCATTCAAGAGACCCAGTACTTC CASRFGLAGAIQETQYF
- TRBJ2-7 TRBD2 TRBV6-5 TGTGCCAGCAGGACTAGCGGGGGGGCCTACGAGCAGTACTTC CASRTSGGAYEQYF
- TRBJ1-1 - TRBV19 TGTGCAGCGGGGGTAACAATGAACACTGAAGCTTTCTTT CAAGVTMNTEAFF
- TRBJ2-1 TRBD2 TRBV6-2/TRBV6-3 TGTGCCAGCAGTTCCCGTAGAAGCGGGAGGGTTGTTAATGAGCAGTTCTTC CASSSRRSGRVVNEQFF
- TRBJ1-1 - TRBV6-2/TRBV6-3 TGTGCCAGCAGTATGGGTGCGACTCCGAACACTGAAGCTTTCTTT CASSMGATPNTEAFF
- TRBJ2-7 TRBD1 TRBV28 TGTGCCAGCAGAACCATCCTCCGGGACAGGGGAGTTGGTAGCGGGATTTACGAGCAGTACTTC CASRTILRDRGVGSGIYEQYF
- TRBJ2-5 TRBD2 TRBV7-8 TGTGCCAGCAGCTCCAAGGGGGCTAGCGGGATCCAAGAGACCCAGTACTTC CASSSKGASGIQETQYF
- TRBJ2-3 TRBD2 TRBV7-2 TGTGCCAGCAGCGTCCCTAGCGGGATCACAGATACGCAGTATTTT CASSVPSGITDTQYF
- TRBJ2-7 - TRBV4-3 TGCGCCAGCAGCTCTTTATCCGGCTCCTACGAGCAGTACTTC CASSSLSGSYEQYF
- TRBJ2-7 - TRBV5-6 TGTGCCAGCAGCTTGCACTCCAGGCCCTACAGCCCACAATACTTC CASSLHSRPYSPQYF
- TRBJ2-7 TRBD2 TRBV2 TGTGCCAGCGGGTCTAGCGGGAGTCGGTATCAGCGGCAGTACTTC CASGSSGSRYQRQYF
- TRBJ1-1 TRBD1 TRBV2 TGTGCCACGACCGGACAGGGGGACACTGAAGCTTTCTTT CATTGQGDTEAFF
- TRBJ1-2 TRBD1 TRBV3-1/TRBV3-2 TGTGCCAGCAGCTATCAATCGGGACAGGCGTGGGGCTACACCTTC CASSYQSGQAWGYTF
- TRBJ2-1 - TRBV19 TGTGCCAGTAGTGGCAACCACGGGAATGAGCAGTTCTTC CASSGNHGNEQFF
- TRBJ1-5 TRBD1 TRBV6-2/TRBV6-3 TGTGCCAGCAGTTACTCTCGGACAGGGAGCTATAGCAATCAGCCCCAGCATTTT CASSYSRTGSYSNQPQHF
- TRBJ2-7 - TRBV18 TGTGCCAGCTCACCTATTACTCAGGGTAACGAGCAGTACTTC CASSPITQGNEQYF
- TRBJ2-3 - TRBV12-3/TRBV12-4 TGTGCCAGCAGTCCCGGGACTGGAGATACGCAGTATTTT CASSPGTGDTQYF
- TRBJ2-7 TRBD2 TRBV4-2 TGTGCCAGCAGCCAAGATGTTAAAACTAGCGGTATGTACGAGCAGTACTTC CASSQDVKTSGMYEQYF
- TRBJ2-7 - TRBV24-1 TGTGCCACCAGTGTTCCTCACGAGCAGTACTTC CATSVPHEQYF
- TRBJ2-3 TRBD2 TRBV6-2/TRBV6-3 TGTGCCAGCAGTCCGGGAGGCTTGCCAGATACGCAGTATTTT CASSPGGLPDTQYF
once TRBJ2-5 - TRBV29-1 TGCAGCGTTGTGGTTAGCAGGGGACAGACCCAGTACTTC CSVVVSRGQTQYF
once TRBJ1-2 - TRBV19 TGTGCCAGTAGTATCTTGGCGGATAACTATGGCTACACCTTC CASSILADNYGYTF
- TRBJ2-1 - TRBV28 TGTGCCAGCAGAGCTACTAGTGGGTGGAAGAATGAGCAGTTCTTC CASRATSGWKNEQFF
- TRBJ1-1 - TRBV5-6 TGTGCCAGCAGCTCCACAGGGAGGGTAAACACTGAAGCTTTCTTT CASSSTGRVNTEAFF
- TRBJ2-5 TRBD2 TRBV9 TGTGCCAGCAGCCTGGGAGGGGTGGAGACCCAGTACTTC CASSLGGVETQYF
- TRBJ1-1 - TRBV3-1/TRBV3-2 TGTGCCAGCAGCCCCACACTGAACACTGAAGCTTTCTTT CASSPTLNTEAFF
- TRBJ2-2 TRBD2 TRBV7-2 TGTGCCAGCAGCCTCGGGGGTAGCGGGAGGTCACGAACCCCCGGGGAGCTGTTTTTT CASSLGGSGRSRTPGELFF
- TRBJ2-3 TRBD2 TRBV11-3 TGTGCCAGCAGCTTAGCCGGGGGGGCCACAGATACGCAGTATTTT CASSLAGGATDTQYF
- TRBJ2-5 - TRBV19 TGTGCCAGTAGTGCCTCCGGGACACCTCAAGAGACCCAGTACTTC CASSASGTPQETQYF
few TRBJ1-1 - TRBV14 TGTGCCAGCAGCTTGCAGATGAACACTGAAGCTTTCTTT CASSLQMNTEAFF
- TRBJ1-6 TRBD1 TRBV5-1 TGCGCCAGCACCAGAGACAGGGATTCACCCCTCCACTTT CASTRDRDSPLHF
- TRBJ1-1 - TRBV7-6 TGTGCCAGCAGCCCTAGTGGAAACACTGAAGCTTTCTTT CASSPSGNTEAFF
- TRBJ2-5 - TRBV15 TGTGCCACCAGCAGAGATCTCGTAACGGTGCAAGAGACCCAGTACTTC CATSRDLVTVQETQYF
once TRBJ2-1 TRBD2 TRBV29-1 TGCAGCGTTGAAGTCAATCTAGCGGGAGGTACCTACAATGAGCAGTTCTTC CSVEVNLAGGTYNEQFF
- TRBJ1-1 - TRBV7-3 TGTGCCAGCAGCTCACAATTGAACACTGAAGCTTTCTTT CASSSQLNTEAFF
once TRBJ1-1 - TRBV9 TGTGCCAGCAGCGTAGATCCAGGATTGAACACTGAAGCTTTCTTT CASSVDPGLNTEAFF
- TRBJ2-2 TRBD2 TRBV28 TGTGCCAGCAGTTCCGGCGGGGGGCCCACCGGGGAGCTGTTTTTT CASSSGGGPTGELFF
- TRBJ2-7 TRBD1 TRBV7-2 TGTGCCAGCAGCCCCCGTGTGGGACAGGGGGTCGAGCAGTACTTC CASSPRVGQGVEQYF
- TRBJ1-1 - TRBV15 TGTGCCACCAGCAGAGTCGTGAGGGGGTTTGGCACTGAAGCTTTCTTT CATSRVVRGFGTEAFF